This T cell receptor beta chain was identified in a study of blood T cell repertoires in COVID-19. Study information: Acute and convalescent COVID-19 specimens originated in the United States, Italy and Spain. Nucleic acid was either cDNA or gDNA, and it came from T cells, B-cell-depleted T cells, or PBMCs.

Per the study methods: Estimation of nucleated cell counts relied on the amplification of reference gene primers. TCRdb keeps only in-frame clones here, not all; method: immunoSEQ multiplex PCR. The DNA gave D and trimming, while V, J and clone size come from that table. Of 30,000 to 45,000 clones listed, approximately 91% are singletons. Trimming took off 3 bases at V and 6 bases at J, with 14 bases between the two ends. Germline values: CDR1 GTSNPN, CDR2 SVGIG (reference sequence). The CDR3 has 14 amino acids. The chain employs TRBV30 and TRBJ1-4; D is possibly TRBD1 (5 bases). The material sequenced was peripheral blood. The sequence was obtained from a man in his forties or fifties with active COVID-19. CDR3 coding DNA: TGTGCCTGGAGCGGAGGGGAAGGGGATGAAAAACTGTTTTTT. Translation gives CAWSGGEGDEKLFF.